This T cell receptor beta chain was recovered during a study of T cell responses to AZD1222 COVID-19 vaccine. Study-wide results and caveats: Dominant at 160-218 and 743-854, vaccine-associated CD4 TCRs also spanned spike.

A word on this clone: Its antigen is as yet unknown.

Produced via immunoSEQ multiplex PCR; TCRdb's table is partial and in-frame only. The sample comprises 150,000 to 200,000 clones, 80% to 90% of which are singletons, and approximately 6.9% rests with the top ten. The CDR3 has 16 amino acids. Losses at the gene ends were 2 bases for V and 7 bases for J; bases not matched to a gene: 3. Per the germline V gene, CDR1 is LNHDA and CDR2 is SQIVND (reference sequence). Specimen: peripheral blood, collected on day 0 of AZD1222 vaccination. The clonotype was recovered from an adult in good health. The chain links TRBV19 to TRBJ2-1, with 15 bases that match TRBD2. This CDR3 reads CASSIMGLAGGNEQFF. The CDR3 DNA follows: TGTGCCAGTAGTATAATGGGACTAGCGGGGGGTAATGAGCAGTTCTTC.